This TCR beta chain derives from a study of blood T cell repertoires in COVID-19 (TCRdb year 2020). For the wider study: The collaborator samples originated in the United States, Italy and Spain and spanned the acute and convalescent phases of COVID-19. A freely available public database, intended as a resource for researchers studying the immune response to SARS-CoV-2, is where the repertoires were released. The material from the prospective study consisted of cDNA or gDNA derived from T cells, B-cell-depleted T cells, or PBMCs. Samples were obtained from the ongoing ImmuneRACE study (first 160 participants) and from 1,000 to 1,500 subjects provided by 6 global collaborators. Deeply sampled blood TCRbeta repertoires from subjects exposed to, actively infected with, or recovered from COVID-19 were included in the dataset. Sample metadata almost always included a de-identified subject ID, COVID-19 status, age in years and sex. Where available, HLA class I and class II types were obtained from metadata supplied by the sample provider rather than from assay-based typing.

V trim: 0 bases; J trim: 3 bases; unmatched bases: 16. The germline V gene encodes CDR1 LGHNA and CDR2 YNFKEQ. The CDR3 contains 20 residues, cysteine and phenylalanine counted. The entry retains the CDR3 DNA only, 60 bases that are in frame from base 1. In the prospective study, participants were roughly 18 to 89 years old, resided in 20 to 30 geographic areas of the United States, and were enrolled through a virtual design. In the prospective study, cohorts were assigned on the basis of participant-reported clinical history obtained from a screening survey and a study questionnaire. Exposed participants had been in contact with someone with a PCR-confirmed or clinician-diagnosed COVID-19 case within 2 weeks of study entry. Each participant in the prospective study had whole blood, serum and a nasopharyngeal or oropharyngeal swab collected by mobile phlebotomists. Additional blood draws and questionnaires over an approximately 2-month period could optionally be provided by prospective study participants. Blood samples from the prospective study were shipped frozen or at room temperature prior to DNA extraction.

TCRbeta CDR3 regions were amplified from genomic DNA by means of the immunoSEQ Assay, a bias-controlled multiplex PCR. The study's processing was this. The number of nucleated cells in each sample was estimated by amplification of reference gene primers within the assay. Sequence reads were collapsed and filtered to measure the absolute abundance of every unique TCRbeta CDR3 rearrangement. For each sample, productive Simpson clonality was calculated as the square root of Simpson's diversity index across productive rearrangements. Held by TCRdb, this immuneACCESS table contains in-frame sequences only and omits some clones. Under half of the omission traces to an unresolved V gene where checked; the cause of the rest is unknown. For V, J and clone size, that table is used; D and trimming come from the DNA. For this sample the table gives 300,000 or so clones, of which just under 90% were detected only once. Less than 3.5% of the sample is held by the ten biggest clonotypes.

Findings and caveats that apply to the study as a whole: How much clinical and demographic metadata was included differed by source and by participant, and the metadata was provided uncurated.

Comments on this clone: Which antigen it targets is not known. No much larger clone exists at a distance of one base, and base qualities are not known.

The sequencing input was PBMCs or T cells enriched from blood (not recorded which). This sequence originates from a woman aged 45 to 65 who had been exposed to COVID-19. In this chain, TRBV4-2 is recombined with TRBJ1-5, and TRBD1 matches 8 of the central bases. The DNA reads TGTGCCAGCAGCCAAGACCTAAGGATTCAGGGGGCTATTTTCAATCAGCCCCAGCATTTT. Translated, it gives CASSQDLRIQGAIFNQPQHF.